This T cell receptor beta chain was recovered during a study of T cells in localized non-small cell lung cancer. The repertoire was sequenced with immunoSEQ multiplex PCR; TCRdb's copy has only in-frame clones and lacks some. This table has about 41,000 clones, around 83% appearing once. This clone was found a few times. V lost 5 bases to trimming and J lost 7 bases; unmatched junction nucleotides: 3. Germline V gene data show CDR1 as LNHDA and CDR2 as SQIVND (reference sequence). The length of the CDR3 is 14 residues. The chain joins TRBV19 to TRBJ1-6, with 9 bases identical to TRBD1. The sample here was PBMCs, taken before any cancer treatment. The TCR sequence derives from a man aged 35-75 years with stage II lung adenocarcinoma. The CDR3: CASSQTGGNSPLHF. The CDR3 region has the DNA TGTGCCAGTAGTCAGACAGGGGGAAATTCACCCCTCCACTTT.